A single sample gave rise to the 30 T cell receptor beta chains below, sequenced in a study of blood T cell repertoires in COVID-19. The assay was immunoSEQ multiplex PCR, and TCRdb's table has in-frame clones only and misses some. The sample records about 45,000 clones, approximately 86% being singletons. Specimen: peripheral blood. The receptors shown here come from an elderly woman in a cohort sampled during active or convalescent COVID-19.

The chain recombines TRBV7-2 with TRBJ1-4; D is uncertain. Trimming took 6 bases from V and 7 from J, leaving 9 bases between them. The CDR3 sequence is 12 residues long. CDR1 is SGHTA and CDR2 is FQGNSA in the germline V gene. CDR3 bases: TGTGCCAGCAGGCGTAGAGGTGAAAAACTGTTTTTT. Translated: CASRRRGEKLFF.

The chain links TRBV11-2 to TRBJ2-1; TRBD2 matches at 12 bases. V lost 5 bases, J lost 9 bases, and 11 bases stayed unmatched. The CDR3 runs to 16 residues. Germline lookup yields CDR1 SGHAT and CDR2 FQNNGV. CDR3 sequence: CASSPGGTSGPGEQFF. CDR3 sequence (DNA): TGTGCCAGCAGCCCAGGGGGGACTAGCGGGCCTGGTGAGCAGTTCTTC.

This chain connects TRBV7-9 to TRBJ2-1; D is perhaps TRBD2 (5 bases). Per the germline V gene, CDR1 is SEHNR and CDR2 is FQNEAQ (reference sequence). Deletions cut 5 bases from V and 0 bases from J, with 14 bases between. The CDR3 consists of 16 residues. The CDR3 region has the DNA TGTGCCAGCAGCCCCCGTGAAGCGGTCTCCTACAATGAGCAGTTCTTC. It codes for CASSPREAVSYNEQFF.

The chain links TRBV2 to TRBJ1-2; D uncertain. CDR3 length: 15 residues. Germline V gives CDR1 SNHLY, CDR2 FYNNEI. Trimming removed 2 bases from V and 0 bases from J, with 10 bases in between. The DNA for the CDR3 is TGTGCCAGCAGTGAATATGAGAGAACTAACTATGGCTACACCTTC. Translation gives CASSEYERTNYGYTF.

CDR3 protein: CAISESNRGSYGYTF. CDR3 bases: TGTGCCATCAGTGAGTCAAACAGGGGTTCATATGGCTACACCTTC. The chain joins TRBV10-3 to TRBJ1-2; 7 nucleotides agree with TRBD1. The CDR3 is 15 amino acids. The ends lost 0 bases at V and 5 bases at J; junction bases unmatched: 6. Germline CDR1 is ENHRY and CDR2 is SYGVKD.

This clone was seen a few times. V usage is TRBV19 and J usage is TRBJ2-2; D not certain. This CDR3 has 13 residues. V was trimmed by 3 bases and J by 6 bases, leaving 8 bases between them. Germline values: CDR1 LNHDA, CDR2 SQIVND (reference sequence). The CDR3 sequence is CASSITGPGELFF. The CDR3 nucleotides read TGTGCCAGTAGTATTACGGGTCCCGGGGAGCTGTTTTTT.

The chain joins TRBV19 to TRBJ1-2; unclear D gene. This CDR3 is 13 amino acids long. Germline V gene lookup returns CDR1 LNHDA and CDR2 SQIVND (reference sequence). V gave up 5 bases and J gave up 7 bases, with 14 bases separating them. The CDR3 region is CASSSTRGSGYTF. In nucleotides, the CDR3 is TGTGCCAGTAGTTCTACCCGCGGCAGTGGCTACACCTTC.

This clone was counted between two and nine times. As DNA, the CDR3 is TGTGCCAGCAGCTTAGCGGGGGACAGGGGCAATTCACCCCTCCACTTT. Its protein product is CASSLAGDRGNSPLHF. This sequence joins TRBV7-8 and TRBJ1-6; 10 nucleotides line up with TRBD1. CDR1 SGHVS and CDR2 FQNEAQ come from the germline V gene. This CDR3 region has 16 residues. Trimming cost V 0 bases and J 7 bases; bases outside gene matches: 3.

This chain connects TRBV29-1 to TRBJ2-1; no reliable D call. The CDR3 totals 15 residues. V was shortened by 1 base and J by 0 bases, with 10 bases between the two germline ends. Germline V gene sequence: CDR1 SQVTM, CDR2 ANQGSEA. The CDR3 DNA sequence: TGCAGCGTTGAAGGAGGCAAATACTCCTACAATGAGCAGTTCTTC. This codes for CSVEGGKYSYNEQFF.

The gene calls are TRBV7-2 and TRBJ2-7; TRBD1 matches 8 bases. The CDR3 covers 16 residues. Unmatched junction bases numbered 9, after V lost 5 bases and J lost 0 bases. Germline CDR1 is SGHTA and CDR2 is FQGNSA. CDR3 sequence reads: CASSQTGVLRSYEQYF. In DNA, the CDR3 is TGTGCCAGCAGCCAGACAGGGGTTCTCCGCTCCTACGAGCAGTACTTC.

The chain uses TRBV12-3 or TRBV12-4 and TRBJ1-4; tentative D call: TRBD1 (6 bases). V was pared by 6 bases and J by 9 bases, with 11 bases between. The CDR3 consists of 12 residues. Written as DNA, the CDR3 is TGTGCCAGCAGCTTGGACAGAAAAAAACTGTTTTTT. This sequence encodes CASSLDRKKLFF.

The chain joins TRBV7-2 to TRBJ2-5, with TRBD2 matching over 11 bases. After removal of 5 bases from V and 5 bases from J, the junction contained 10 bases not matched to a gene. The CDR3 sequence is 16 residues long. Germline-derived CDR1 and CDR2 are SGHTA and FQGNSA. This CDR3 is CASSVVSGGASETQYF. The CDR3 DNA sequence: TGTGCCAGCAGCGTGGTTAGCGGGGGGGCCTCGGAGACCCAGTACTTC.

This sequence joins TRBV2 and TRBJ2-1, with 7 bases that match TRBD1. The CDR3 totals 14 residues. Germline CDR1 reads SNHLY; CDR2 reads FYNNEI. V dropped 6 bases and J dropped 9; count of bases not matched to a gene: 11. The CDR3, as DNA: TGTGCCAGCAGATTCGTGAGCCAGGGGGTTGAGCAGTTCTTC. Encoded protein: CASRFVSQGVEQFF.

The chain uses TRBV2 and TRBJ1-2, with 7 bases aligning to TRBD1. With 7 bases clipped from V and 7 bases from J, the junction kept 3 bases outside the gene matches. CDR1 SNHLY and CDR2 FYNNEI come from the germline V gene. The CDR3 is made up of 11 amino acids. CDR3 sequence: CASMRQGGYTF. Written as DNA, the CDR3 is TGTGCCAGCATGAGACAGGGTGGCTACACCTTC.

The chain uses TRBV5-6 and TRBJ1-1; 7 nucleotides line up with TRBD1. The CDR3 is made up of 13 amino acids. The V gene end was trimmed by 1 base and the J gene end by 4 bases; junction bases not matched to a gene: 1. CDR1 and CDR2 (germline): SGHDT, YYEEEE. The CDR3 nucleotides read TGTGCCAGCAGCTTGTCAGGGGGCACTGAAGCTTTCTTT. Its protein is CASSLSGGTEAFF.

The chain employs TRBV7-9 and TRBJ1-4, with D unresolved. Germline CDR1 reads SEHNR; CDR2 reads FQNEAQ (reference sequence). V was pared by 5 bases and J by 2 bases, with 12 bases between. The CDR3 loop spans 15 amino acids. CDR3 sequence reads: CASSRSGSTNEKLFF. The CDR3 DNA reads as TGTGCCAGCAGCCGTAGCGGGTCCACTAATGAAAAACTGTTTTTT.

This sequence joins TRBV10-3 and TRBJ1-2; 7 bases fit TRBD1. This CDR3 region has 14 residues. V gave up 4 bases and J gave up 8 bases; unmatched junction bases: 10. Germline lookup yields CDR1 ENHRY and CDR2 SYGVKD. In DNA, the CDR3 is TGTGCCATCAGTGGAATGTCCGGGACAGCCGGCTACACCTTC. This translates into CAISGMSGTAGYTF.

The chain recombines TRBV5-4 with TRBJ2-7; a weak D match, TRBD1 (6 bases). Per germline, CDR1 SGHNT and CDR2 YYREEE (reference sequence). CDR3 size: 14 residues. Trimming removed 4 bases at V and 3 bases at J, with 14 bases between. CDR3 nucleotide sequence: TGTGCCAGCAGCCCAAGGACAGCAGACTACGAGCAGTACTTC. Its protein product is CASSPRTADYEQYF.

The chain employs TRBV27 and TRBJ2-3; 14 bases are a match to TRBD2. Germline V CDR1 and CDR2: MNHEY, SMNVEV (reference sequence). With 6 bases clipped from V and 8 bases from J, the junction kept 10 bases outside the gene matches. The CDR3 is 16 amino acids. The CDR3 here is CASRLGTSGSGRTQYF. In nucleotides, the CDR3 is TGTGCCAGCAGACTCGGGACTAGCGGGAGTGGACGTACGCAGTATTTT.

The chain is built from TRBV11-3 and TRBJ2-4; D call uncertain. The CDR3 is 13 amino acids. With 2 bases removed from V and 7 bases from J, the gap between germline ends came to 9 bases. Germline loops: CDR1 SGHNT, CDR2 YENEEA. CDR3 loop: CASSLNFMNIQYF. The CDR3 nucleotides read TGTGCCAGCAGCTTAAACTTCATGAACATTCAGTACTTC.

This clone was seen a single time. In nucleotides, the CDR3 is TGTGCCAGCAGTCCCAGGGGAGGGGCCGGCTACACCTTC. Its protein product is CASSPRGGAGYTF. The chain has TRBV6-5 and TRBJ1-2, with a tentative D call TRBD1 (6 bases). The germline V gene has CDR1 MNHEY and CDR2 SVGAGI. This CDR3 spans 13 amino acids. V lost 5 bases and J lost 8, with 15 bases in between.

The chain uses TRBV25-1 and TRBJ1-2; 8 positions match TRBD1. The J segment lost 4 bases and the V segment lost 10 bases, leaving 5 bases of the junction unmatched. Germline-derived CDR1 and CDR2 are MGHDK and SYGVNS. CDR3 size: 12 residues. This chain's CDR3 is CATGGQGYGYTF. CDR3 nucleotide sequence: TGTGCCACCGGCGGACAGGGCTATGGCTACACCTTC.

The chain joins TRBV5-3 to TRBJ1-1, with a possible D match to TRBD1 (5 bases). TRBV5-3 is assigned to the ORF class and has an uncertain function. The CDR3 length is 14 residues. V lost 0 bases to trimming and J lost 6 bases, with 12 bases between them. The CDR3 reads CARSLAAGFPEAFF. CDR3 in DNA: TGTGCCAGAAGCTTGGCGGCAGGGTTCCCTGAAGCTTTCTTT.

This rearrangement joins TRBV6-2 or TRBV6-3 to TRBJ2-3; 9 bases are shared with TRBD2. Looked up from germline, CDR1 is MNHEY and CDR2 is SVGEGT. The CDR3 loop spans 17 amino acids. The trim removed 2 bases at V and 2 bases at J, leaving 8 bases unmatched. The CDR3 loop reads CASSYEASSGVTDTQYF. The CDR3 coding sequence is TGTGCCAGCAGTTACGAGGCGTCTAGCGGGGTCACAGATACGCAGTATTTT.

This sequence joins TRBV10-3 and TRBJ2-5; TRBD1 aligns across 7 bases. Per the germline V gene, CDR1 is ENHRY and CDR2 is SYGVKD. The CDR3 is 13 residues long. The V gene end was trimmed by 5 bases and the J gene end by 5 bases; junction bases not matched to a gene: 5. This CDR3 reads CAISRDRPETQYF. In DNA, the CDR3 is TGTGCCATCAGTAGGGACAGACCCGAGACCCAGTACTTC.

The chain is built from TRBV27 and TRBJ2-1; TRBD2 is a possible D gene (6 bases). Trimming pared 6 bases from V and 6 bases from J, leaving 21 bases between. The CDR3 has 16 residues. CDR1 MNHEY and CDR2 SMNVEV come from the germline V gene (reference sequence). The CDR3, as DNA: TGTGCCAGCAGAACCAAAGGGACTGGGGCCGTCAATGAGCAGTTCTTC. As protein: CASRTKGTGAVNEQFF.

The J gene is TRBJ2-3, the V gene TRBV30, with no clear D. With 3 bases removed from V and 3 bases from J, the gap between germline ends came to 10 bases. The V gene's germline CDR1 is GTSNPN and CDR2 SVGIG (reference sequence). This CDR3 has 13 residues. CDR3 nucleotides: TGTGCCTGGAGCTTCTCCGGGACAGATACGCAGTATTTT. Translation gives CAWSFSGTDTQYF.

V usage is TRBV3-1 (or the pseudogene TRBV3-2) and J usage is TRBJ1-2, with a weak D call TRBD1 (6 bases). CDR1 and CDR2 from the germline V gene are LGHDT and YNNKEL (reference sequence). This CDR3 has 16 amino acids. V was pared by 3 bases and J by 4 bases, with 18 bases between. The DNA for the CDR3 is TGTGCCAGCAGCCACCCCGGACAGCGAGGGGCCTATGGCTACACCTTC. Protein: CASSHPGQRGAYGYTF.

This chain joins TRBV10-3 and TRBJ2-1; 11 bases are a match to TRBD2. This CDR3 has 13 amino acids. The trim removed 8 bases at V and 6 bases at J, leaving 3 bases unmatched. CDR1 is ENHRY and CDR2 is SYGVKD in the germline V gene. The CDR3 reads CAIGTSGANEQFF. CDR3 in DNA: TGTGCCATCGGGACTAGCGGAGCCAATGAGCAGTTCTTC.

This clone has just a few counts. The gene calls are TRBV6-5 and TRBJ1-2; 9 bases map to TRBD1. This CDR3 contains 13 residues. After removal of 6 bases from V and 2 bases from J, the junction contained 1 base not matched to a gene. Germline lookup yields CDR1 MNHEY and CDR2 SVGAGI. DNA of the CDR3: TGTGCCAGCAGCGGGACAGGGAACTATGGCTACACCTTC. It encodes CASSGTGNYGYTF.